This T cell receptor beta chain derives from a study of T cell repertoires in cytomegalovirus infection. Study summary: CMV infection plus the matching HLA type was flagged by public TCR beta signatures. Study-wide findings and caveats: The response measured ex vivo was dominated by TCR beta clonotypes (HLA-C-restricted and CMV-specific). Summed frequency of shared TCR beta families picked out CMV carriers who also had the relevant HLA.

MiXCR was run by TCRdb on the reads, yielding one entry per CDR3 protein. The data hold hundreds of thousands of distinct CDR3 sequences, with 30% to 35% observed a single time. A note on this clonotype: Its target is not known.

The specimen was cultured CD8+ T cells from PBMCs, collected from culture after CMV antigen stimulation. The clonotype was recovered from a human donor in good health (CMV status not recorded). Some clones in this sample may be carry-over from other donors' samples.

The CDR3 sequence: CASSFTPGRRIDNSPLHF. The CDR3 bases are TGTGCCAGCAGTTTCACTCCCGGGAGACGGATTGATAATTCACCCCTCCACTTT. V gene TRBV12-3 or TRBV12-4 combines with J gene TRBJ1-6; D call uncertain. The CDR3 sequence is 18 residues long. V was trimmed by 3 bases and J by 5 bases, leaving 20 bases between them.